Below, 28 T cell receptor beta chains from the same sample are listed, as sequenced in a study of blood T cell repertoires in COVID-19. Some clones are missing from TCRdb's copy, which holds only in-frame ones; the method was immunoSEQ multiplex PCR. Of about 46,000 clones in the sample, 85% to 90% were seen once. Material: PBMCs or T cells enriched from blood (not recorded which). These receptors were taken from a woman aged 45-65 years who had recovered from COVID-19.

V usage is TRBV6-5 and J usage is TRBJ1-5, with no clear D. The CDR3 is made up of 13 amino acids. V gave up 2 bases and J gave up 9 bases, with 11 bases separating them. Germline CDR1 reads MNHEY; CDR2 reads SVGAGI. In DNA form, the CDR3 reads TGTGCCAGCAGTTACGACGGGAATGGGCCCCAGCATTTT. The encoded protein is CASSYDGNGPQHF.

The gene calls are TRBV11-2 and TRBJ2-1; D unclear. The CDR3 sequence is 15 residues long. Trimming removed 5 bases from V and 0 bases from J, with 11 bases in between. Germline V lookup: CDR1 SGHAT, CDR2 FQNNGV. The CDR3: CASSLTSYSYNEQFF. The CDR3 DNA follows: TGTGCCAGCAGCCTAACGTCTTACTCCTACAATGAGCAGTTCTTC.

The chain employs TRBV5-6 and TRBJ2-7, with D perhaps matching TRBD1 (5 bases). The germline V and J ends were trimmed by 6 bases and 3 bases, with 13 bases remaining between them. This CDR3 region has 13 residues. Germline values: CDR1 SGHDT, CDR2 YYEEEE. The CDR3 DNA sequence: TGTGCCAGCACCCAGGGAAGGGGCTACGAGCAGTACTTC. Amino acids: CASTQGRGYEQYF.

In DNA form, the CDR3 reads TGTGCCAGCAGCTCAGGACAGGACTCCTACGAGCAGTACTTC. Its translation: CASSSGQDSYEQYF. The V gene is TRBV7-2, the J gene TRBJ2-7, with TRBD1 matching over 7 bases. This CDR3 region has 14 residues. Unmatched junction bases numbered 3, after V lost 4 bases and J lost 0 bases. The V gene's germline CDR1 is SGHTA and CDR2 FQGNSA. Looking up the rest from reference TRBV7-2 and TRBJ2-7 gives the full variable domain: GAGVSQSPSNKVTEKGKDVELRCDPISGHTALYWYRQSLGQGLEFLIYFQGNSAPDKSGLPSDRFSAERTGGSVSTLTIQRTQQEDSAVYLCASSSGQDSYEQYFGPGTRLTVT.

The V call is TRBV19, the J call TRBJ1-4, with D maybe TRBD1 (5 bases). V gave up 7 bases and J gave up 7 bases, with 16 bases separating them. The CDR3 spans 14 residues. The germline CDR1 and CDR2 sequences are LNHDA and SQIVND (reference sequence). The CDR3 here is CASNHPTVGEKLFF. CDR3 coding DNA: TGTGCCAGTAATCATCCGACAGTCGGTGAAAAACTGTTTTTT. Using reference TRBV19 and TRBJ1-4 for the parts outside the CDR3, the full variable domain is DGGITQSPKYLFRKEGQNVTLSCEQNLNHDAMYWYRQDPGQGLRLIYYSQIVNDFQKGDIAEGYSVSREKKESFPLTVTSAQKNPTAFYLCASNHPTVGEKLFFGSGTQLSVL.

The chain is built from TRBV7-2 and TRBJ1-1; no reliable D call. Germline CDR1 reads SGHTA; CDR2 reads FQGNSA. The CDR3 contains 15 residues. Deletions cut 1 base from V and 1 base from J, with 10 bases between. The CDR3 DNA sequence: TGTGCCAGCAGCTTAGGAATAGGGAGGAACACTGAAGCTTTCTTT. Its protein product is CASSLGIGRNTEAFF.

The rearrangement links TRBV5-1 to TRBJ1-1; 7 bases agree with TRBD1. CDR3 length: 14 residues. The germline V gene encodes CDR1 SGHRS and CDR2 YFSETQ. The junction had 7 bases not matched to a gene; V was cut back by 4 bases and J by 4 bases. The CDR3 DNA is TGCGCCAGCAGCGGGGGGACAGCGGGCACTGAAGCTTTCTTT. Protein sequence: CASSGGTAGTEAFF.

The J gene is TRBJ2-7, the V gene TRBV10-1, with a weak D call TRBD1 (5 bases). This CDR3 comprises 14 residues. V was cut by 0 bases and J by 7 bases, with 13 bases left in between. Germline V gene lookup returns CDR1 WNHNN and CDR2 SYGVQD (reference sequence). The CDR3 loop reads CASSESGYPGEQYF. The DNA of the CDR3 is TGCGCCAGCAGTGAGTCAGGGTATCCAGGGGAGCAGTACTTC.

The rearrangement uses TRBV6-2 or TRBV6-3 and TRBJ1-2; possible D gene TRBD1, 6 bases. The CDR3 length is 18 residues. Germline V gene data show CDR1 as MNHEY and CDR2 as SVGEGT. The V end lost 0 bases, the J end lost 7 bases, and 24 bases lay between the germline ends. The CDR3 loop reads CASSYSSQGTPSPFGYTF. In nucleotides, the CDR3 is TGTGCCAGCAGTTACTCGAGTCAGGGGACCCCTTCTCCTTTTGGCTACACCTTC.

This chain uses TRBV20-1 with TRBJ2-7; 7 nucleotides match TRBD2. With V trimmed by 3 bases and J by 1 base, 9 bases remained unmatched. The germline V gene encodes CDR1 DFQATT and CDR2 SNEGSKA (reference sequence). The CDR3 length is 15 residues. In DNA, the CDR3 is TGCAGTGCTAGTGATCCCGGGACTAAATCCTACGAGCAGTACTTC. Its translation: CSASDPGTKSYEQYF.

The DNA of the CDR3 is TGTGCCAGCAGGCGGACAGGGGGACGCGCGGATACGCAGTATTTT. It yields the protein CASRRTGGRADTQYF. The J gene is TRBJ2-3, the V gene TRBV2, with 10 bases lining up with TRBD1. Trimming took 6 bases from V and 6 from J; bases not matched to a gene: 9. This CDR3 contains 15 residues. Germline V gene lookup returns CDR1 SNHLY and CDR2 FYNNEI.

The chain employs TRBV6-5 and TRBJ2-2; no reliable D call. Germline CDR1 reads MNHEY; CDR2 reads SVGAGI. This CDR3 has 14 residues. Trimming removed 8 bases from V and 4 bases from J, with 14 bases in between. This CDR3 reads CASSPGFSTGELFF. CDR3 in DNA: TGTGCCAGCTCTCCCGGGTTTTCCACCGGGGAGCTGTTTTTT.

The rearrangement joins TRBV2 to TRBJ1-6; possible D gene TRBD1, 6 bases. Germline assignment: CDR1 SNHLY and CDR2 FYNNEI. V dropped 6 bases and J dropped 6 bases, with 15 bases sitting between them. The CDR3 sequence is 15 residues long. The CDR3 region is CASRPRDNINSPLHF. CDR3 DNA: TGTGCCAGCAGACCCCGGGACAACATTAATTCACCCCTCCACTTT.

V and J are TRBV27 and TRBJ1-2; 8 nucleotides line up with TRBD1. Germline-derived CDR1 and CDR2 are MNHEY and SMNVEV (reference sequence). The junction had 17 bases not matched to a gene; V was cut back by 5 bases and J by 3 bases. The CDR3 sequence is 18 residues long. CDR3 sequence reads: CASSAKTGVTALHYGYTF. The CDR3 DNA sequence: TGTGCCAGCAGTGCAAAGACAGGGGTGACCGCGCTTCACTATGGCTACACCTTC.

The chain employs TRBV5-1 and TRBJ2-7, with D maybe TRBD1 (6 bases). V dropped 4 bases and J dropped 1 base, with 9 bases sitting between them. From germline, CDR1 is SGHRS and CDR2 YFSETQ. CDR3 length equals 13 residues. The CDR3 here is CASSGRGSYEQYF. CDR3 sequence (DNA): TGCGCCAGCAGCGGCAGGGGATCCTACGAGCAGTACTTC.

By share, this clone counts as medium-sized (0.01 to 0.1%). The rearrangement joins TRBV19 to TRBJ2-2; TRBD2 agrees at 8 bases. V shed 7 bases, J shed 5 bases, and the junction held 12 bases outside the gene matches. The V gene's germline CDR1 is LNHDA and CDR2 SQIVND (reference sequence). The CDR3 has 16 residues. In DNA, the CDR3 is TGTGCCAGTACCTCTCCGGGAGGGCCTAGAACCGGGGAGCTGTTTTTT. Amino acids: CASTSPGGPRTGELFF.

This chain links TRBV7-9 with TRBJ2-5; 12 nucleotides line up with TRBD2. J was trimmed by 5 bases and V by 5 bases; bases with no gene match: 9. Germline CDR1 is SEHNR and CDR2 is FQNEAQ (reference sequence). This CDR3 has 16 amino acids. The CDR3 loop is CASSHPPTSGGETQYF. The CDR3 DNA sequence: TGTGCCAGCAGCCATCCCCCGACTAGCGGGGGTGAGACCCAGTACTTC.

The V gene is TRBV7-6, the J gene TRBJ2-2; possibly TRBD1 for D (6 bases). CDR1 SGHVS and CDR2 FNYEAQ come from the germline V gene. The ends were cut back, 5 bases at V and 1 base at J, with 8 bases in the middle. The CDR3 totals 14 residues. The DNA for the CDR3 is TGTGCCAGCAGCAAGACAGGGAACACCGGGGAGCTGTTTTTT. It specifies CASSKTGNTGELFF.

J is TRBJ2-7 and V is TRBV10-3; TRBD2 matches at 14 bases. The CDR3 spans 17 residues. J lost 2 bases, V lost 6 bases, and 9 bases had no gene match. In germline, CDR1 is ENHRY, CDR2 SYGVKD. In DNA, the CDR3 is TGTGCCATCAGACCCGGACTAGCGGGGGGCGACCCCTACGAGCAGTACTTC. Encoded protein: CAIRPGLAGGDPYEQYF.

This sequence joins TRBV4-3 and TRBJ1-2, with 7 nucleotides matching TRBD1. The germline V gene encodes CDR1 LGHNA and CDR2 YSLEER. This CDR3 comprises 13 residues. The V segment lost 6 bases and the J segment 2 bases; nucleotides outside the gene matches: 3. The CDR3 region is CASRGGQNYGYTF. The CDR3 nucleotides are TGCGCCAGCAGGGGGGGACAGAACTATGGCTACACCTTC.

The chain has TRBV5-4 and TRBJ2-7; TRBD2 might be the D (5 bases). Germline V CDR1 and CDR2: SGHNT, YYREEE (reference sequence). With 3 bases removed from V and 6 bases from J, the gap between germline ends came to 16 bases. The CDR3 is made up of 14 amino acids. The CDR3 sequence is CASSYIGLLTEQYF. The CDR3 nucleotides read TGTGCCAGCAGCTATATTGGACTTTTGACCGAGCAGTACTTC.

This clone turned up a few times. V is TRBV5-4 and J is TRBJ1-2, with 10 bases lining up with TRBD1. The J segment lost 4 bases and the V segment lost 4 bases, leaving 7 bases of the junction unmatched. CDR3 size: 15 residues. CDR1 is SGHNT, CDR2 YYREEE, per germline (reference sequence). CDR3: CASSTDRDRGYGYTF. The DNA of the CDR3 is TGTGCCAGCAGCACCGACCGGGACAGGGGCTATGGCTACACCTTC.

The CDR3 is CAWSVQGRPLTFF. CDR3 DNA sequence: TGTGCCTGGAGTGTTCAGGGCCGACCCTTGACTTTCTTT. V gene TRBV30 combines with J gene TRBJ1-1, with D tentatively TRBD1 (5 bases). The length of the CDR3 is 13 residues. Deletions cut 0 bases from V and 12 bases from J, with 17 bases between. CDR1 and CDR2 (germline): GTSNPN, SVGIG (reference sequence).

V is TRBV28 and J is TRBJ2-7; 9 bases match TRBD1. J lost 6 bases, V lost 10 bases, and 16 bases had no gene match. The germline V gene encodes CDR1 MDHEN and CDR2 SYDVKM. The CDR3 runs to 15 residues. The CDR3 loop reads CATYGAGTGSGEQYF. Here the CDR3 DNA reads TGTGCCACCTATGGGGCCGGGACAGGGAGTGGCGAGCAGTACTTC.

This clone occurred once. V usage is TRBV28 and J usage is TRBJ2-2; TRBD2 agrees at 10 bases. Germline V gene data show CDR1 as MDHEN and CDR2 as SYDVKM. The CDR3 is 16 residues long. With V trimmed by 3 bases and J by 2 bases, 3 bases remained unmatched. The CDR3, as DNA: TGTGCCAGCAGTTTTAGGACTAGCGGTAACACCGGGGAGCTGTTTTTT. The encoded protein is CASSFRTSGNTGELFF.

CDR3 amino acids: CASRDDRGTDTQYF. The CDR3 DNA reads TGTGCCAGCAGGGATGACAGGGGCACAGATACGCAGTATTTT. V gene TRBV28 combines with J gene TRBJ2-3; 7 bases fit TRBD1. Looked up from germline, CDR1 is MDHEN and CDR2 is SYDVKM. The CDR3 is 14 residues long. With V trimmed by 6 bases and J by 1 base, 4 bases remained unmatched. The full variable domain, in which reference TRBV28 and TRBJ2-3 provide the parts outside the CDR3, is DVKVTQSSRYLVKRTGEKVFLECVQDMDHENMFWYRQDPGLGLRLIYFSYDVKMKEKGDIPEGYSVSREKKERFSLILESASTNQTSMYLCASRDDRGTDTQYFGPGTRLTVL.

The CDR3 DNA reads as TGCGCCAGCAGCTTAACCGGGACAGCGGCCGACGAGCAGTACTTC. Its translation is CASSLTGTAADEQYF. The chain has TRBV5-1 and TRBJ2-7; 7 bases align to TRBD1. V gave up 2 bases and J gave up 5 bases; unmatched junction bases: 10. The CDR3 runs 15 residues. In germline, CDR1 is SGHRS, CDR2 YFSETQ. The variable domain in full, with the rest retrieved from reference TRBV5-1 and TRBJ2-7, is KAGVTQTPRYLIKTRGQQVTLSCSPISGHRSVSWYQQTPGQGLQFLFEYFSETQRNKGNFPGRFSGRQFSNSRSEMNVSTLELGDSALYLCASSLTGTAADEQYFGPGTRLTVT.

CDR3 bases: TGTGCCAGCAGGCCTCGGGGGGGTGAGCAGTTCTTC. Amino acid sequence: CASRPRGGEQFF. The V gene is TRBV6-2 or TRBV6-3, the J gene TRBJ2-1; 8 nucleotides match TRBD2. There are 12 residues in the CDR3. Germline trimming cut 6 bases from V and 9 bases from J; bases unmatched to any gene: 4. Germline V gene sequence: CDR1 MNHEY, CDR2 SVGEGT.